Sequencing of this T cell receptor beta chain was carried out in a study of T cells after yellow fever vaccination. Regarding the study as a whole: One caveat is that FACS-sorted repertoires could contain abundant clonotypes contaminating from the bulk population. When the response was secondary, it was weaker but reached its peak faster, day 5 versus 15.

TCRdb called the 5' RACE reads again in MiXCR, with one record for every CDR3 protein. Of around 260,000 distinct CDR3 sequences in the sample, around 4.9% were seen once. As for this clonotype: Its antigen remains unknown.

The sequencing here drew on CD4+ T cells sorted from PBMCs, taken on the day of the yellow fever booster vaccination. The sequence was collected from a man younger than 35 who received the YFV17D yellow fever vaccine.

The DNA of the CDR3 is TGTGCCAGCAGCACAGGGGGCTCTGGGGCCAACGTCCTGACTTTC. It yields the protein CASSTGGSGANVLTF. The V call is TRBV6-5, the J call TRBJ2-6; 8 bases fit TRBD1. This CDR3 has 15 amino acids. J was trimmed by 0 bases and V by 6 bases; bases with no gene match: 1. From germline, CDR1 is MNHEY and CDR2 SVGAGI.